The 26 T cell receptor beta chains presented below share a single source sample, sequenced in a study of shared clonotypes between healthy human individuals. Generated by immunoSEQ multiplex PCR, the TCRdb table keeps only in-frame clones and is missing some. Counted here are some 740,000 clones, almost 95% occurring once; the ten biggest clones make up less than 25%. In the naive CD8 group, cells lacked CD45RO and were positively selected for CCR7, so terminally differentiated effector memory CD45RA+ cells were left out. The sample was naive CD8+ T cells sorted from blood. These receptors all stem from a man aged 30 to 45 in good health.

This clone occurred once. The V call is TRBV19, the J call TRBJ2-7, with TRBD2 matching 10 bases. V was pared by 6 bases and J by 3 bases, with 8 bases of the junction left unmatched. Germline CDR1 and CDR2: LNHDA and SQIVND (reference sequence). CDR3 length: 15 amino acids. Here the CDR3 reads CASSPRAGGDYEQYF. The CDR3 region has the DNA TGTGCCAGTAGCCCCAGAGCGGGAGGGGACTACGAGCAGTACTTC.

CDR3 protein: CASSPPGLAGGRELFF. The CDR3 region has the DNA TGTGCCAGTAGTCCCCCGGGACTAGCGGGAGGCAGGGAGCTGTTTTTT. The chain links TRBV19 to TRBJ2-2; 15 positions match TRBD2. The germline gives CDR1 LNHDA, CDR2 SQIVND (reference sequence). J gave up 9 bases and V 5 bases, and 7 bases lay outside the gene matches. The CDR3 has 16 amino acids.

Regarding this clone: Other DNA sequences of this sample code for an identical CDR3. V is TRBV30 and J is TRBJ2-3, with TRBD2 matching over 11 bases. CDR1 and CDR2 from the germline V gene are GTSNPN and SVGIG (reference sequence). The CDR3 spans 15 residues. V trimming: 0 bases; J trimming: 3 bases; junction bases outside the gene matches: 2. CDR3 region: CAWSVGTSGTDTQYF. CDR3 nucleotide sequence: TGTGCCTGGAGTGTAGGGACTAGCGGAACAGATACGCAGTATTTT.

The chain recombines TRBV7-9 with TRBJ1-4, with 7 bases identical to TRBD1. This CDR3 comprises 15 residues. V trimming: 2 bases; J trimming: 8 bases; junction bases outside the gene matches: 8. CDR1 and CDR2 (germline): SEHNR, FQNEAQ (reference sequence). CDR3 region: CASSLTDRDGEKLFF. CDR3 DNA: TGTGCCAGCAGCTTAACTGACAGGGATGGGGAAAAACTGTTTTTT.

This clone was detected only a few times. This chain uses TRBV7-6 with TRBJ1-1; D is ambiguous. Germline V gene lookup returns CDR1 SGHVS and CDR2 FNYEAQ. The V end lost 3 bases, the J end lost 3 bases, and 8 bases lay between the germline ends. This CDR3 is 13 amino acids long. The CDR3 nucleotides read TGTGCCAGCAGCTTGTCTCCGGACACTGAAGCTTTCTTT. Its protein product is CASSLSPDTEAFF.

This clone was recorded only once. The chain carries TRBV7-9 and TRBJ2-2; D is unresolved. This CDR3 is built from 16 residues. From germline, CDR1 is SEHNR and CDR2 FQNEAQ (reference sequence). V lost 5 bases, J lost 1 base, and 14 bases lay in between. The DNA for the CDR3 is TGTGCCAGCAGCCCAGCCTCCTTCCTGAACACCGGGGAGCTGTTTTTT. Its protein product is CASSPASFLNTGELFF.

The chain couples TRBV28 to TRBJ2-7; no firm D call. The germline V gene has CDR1 MDHEN and CDR2 SYDVKM. CDR3 length: 12 amino acids. V was pared by 6 bases and J by 1 base, with 7 bases between. In DNA form, the CDR3 reads TGTGCCAGCAGGAGGCAATCCTACGAGCAGTACTTC. Protein sequence: CASRRQSYEQYF.

The chain carries TRBV7-9 and TRBJ2-5; the match to TRBD1 covers 8 bases. The V segment lost 6 bases and the J segment 2 bases; nucleotides outside the gene matches: 8. Germline-derived CDR1 and CDR2 are SEHNR and FQNEAQ (reference sequence). The CDR3 spans 15 residues. CDR3: CASRGQGWAQETQYF. The DNA of the CDR3 is TGTGCCAGCAGAGGACAGGGATGGGCACAAGAGACCCAGTACTTC.

V is TRBV12-5 and J is TRBJ2-1, with D hard to call. This CDR3 region has 9 residues. CDR1 and CDR2 from the germline V gene are LGHNT and FRNRAP. V gave up 8 bases and J gave up 7 bases, with 3 bases separating them. This CDR3 is CASRNEQFF. Written as DNA, the CDR3 is TGTGCTAGTCGGAATGAGCAGTTCTTC.

This chain joins TRBV9 and TRBJ2-1; D possibly uses TRBD1 or TRBD2 (5 bases each). V dropped 3 bases and J dropped 5 bases, with 15 bases sitting between them. Germline CDR1 reads SGDLS; CDR2 reads YYNGEE. This CDR3 is 15 amino acids long. CDR3 in amino acids: CASSADRDQHNEQFF. The CDR3 bases are TGTGCCAGCAGCGCTGACCGGGACCAACACAATGAGCAGTTCTTC.

This chain uses TRBV19 with TRBJ2-7; perhaps TRBD2 as D (6 bases). CDR1 LNHDA and CDR2 SQIVND come from the germline V gene (reference sequence). The CDR3 totals 15 residues. The V and J ends lost 5 bases and 3 bases respectively, with 17 bases between them. The CDR3 DNA follows: TGTGCCAGTAGTCCAACTAGGACTAAAGTCTACGAGCAGTACTTC. Its protein is CASSPTRTKVYEQYF.

The chain joins TRBV19 to TRBJ2-1, with TRBD2 identical over 11 bases. The V and J ends lost 7 bases and 3 bases, in that order; junction bases with no gene match: 5. The germline gives CDR1 LNHDA, CDR2 SQIVND (reference sequence). The CDR3 consists of 15 residues. CDR3 DNA sequence: TGTGCCAGTACCCTAGCGGGAGGCTTCTACAATGAGCAGTTCTTC. It yields the protein CASTLAGGFYNEQFF.

V gene TRBV10-3 combines with J gene TRBJ1-5, with 9 nucleotides matching TRBD1. This CDR3 has 15 amino acids. The germline V gene has CDR1 ENHRY and CDR2 SYGVKD. V dropped 3 bases and J dropped 5; count of bases not matched to a gene: 5. CDR3 nucleotides: TGTGCCATCAGTGAAGCGGGACAGGGCTATCAGCCCCAGCATTTT. Encoded protein: CAISEAGQGYQPQHF.

This clone was observed once. The chain links TRBV28 to TRBJ2-5; 8 bases are shared with TRBD1. Trimming removed 3 bases from V and 5 bases from J; junction bases left unmatched: 11. Germline V CDR1 and CDR2: MDHEN, SYDVKM. The length of the CDR3 is 16 residues. The CDR3, as DNA: TGTGCCAGCAGTTTCCAACTTGGACAGGGAGTTGAGACCCAGTACTTC. Amino acid sequence: CASSFQLGQGVETQYF.

V and J are TRBV29-1 and TRBJ1-1; no reliable D call. The CDR3 contains 12 residues. The ends were cut back, 5 bases at V and 4 bases at J, with 11 bases in the middle. Germline CDR1 is SQVTM and CDR2 is ANQGSEA. The CDR3 loop reads CSVSGISTEAFF. The DNA for the CDR3 is TGCAGCGTTTCGGGGATAAGCACTGAAGCTTTCTTT.

This sequence joins TRBV5-4 and TRBJ2-1, with 10 bases matching TRBD2. Germline assignment: CDR1 SGHNT and CDR2 YYREEE (reference sequence). This CDR3 comprises 12 residues. V lost 7 bases to trimming and J lost 8 bases; unmatched junction nucleotides: 3. CDR3 bases: TGTGCCAGCCGAGGACTAGCGGATGAGCAGTTCTTC. Protein product: CASRGLADEQFF.

This chain connects TRBV27 to TRBJ1-2; D remains unclear. The V end lost 1 base, the J end lost 5 bases, and 14 bases lay between the germline ends. There are 15 residues in the CDR3. CDR1 and CDR2 (germline): MNHEY, SMNVEV (reference sequence). The DNA for the CDR3 is TGTGCCAGCAGTTTATTCGAGGGTGGGGTGTATGGCTACACCTTC. It translates to CASSLFEGGVYGYTF.

The chain combines TRBV7-9 with TRBJ2-1; 8 bases match TRBD2. The V gene end was trimmed by 0 bases and the J gene end by 5 bases; junction bases not matched to a gene: 6. This CDR3 spans 16 amino acids. Germline V gives CDR1 SEHNR, CDR2 FQNEAQ (reference sequence). CDR3 residues: CASSLATGGPHNEQFF. CDR3 DNA sequence: TGTGCCAGCAGCTTAGCGACGGGAGGGCCCCACAATGAGCAGTTCTTC.

J is TRBJ2-7 and V is TRBV5-4; D call uncertain. The V end lost 4 bases, the J end lost 0 bases, and 5 bases lay between the germline ends. Germline values: CDR1 SGHNT, CDR2 YYREEE (reference sequence). This CDR3 comprises 12 residues. The CDR3 nucleotides read TGTGCCAGCAGCATGAGCTCCTACGAGCAGTACTTC. This encodes CASSMSSYEQYF.

The rearrangement joins TRBV15 to TRBJ2-7, with D possibly matching TRBD1 (5 bases). V was cut by 4 bases and J by 7 bases, with 11 bases left in between. CDR3 length: 12 residues. Germline V gene sequence: CDR1 LNHNV, CDR2 YYDKDF (reference sequence). The CDR3 DNA follows: TGTGCCACCAGCACAGGGTTGGGGGAGCAGTACTTC. It codes for CATSTGLGEQYF.

The CDR3 DNA is TGTGCCAGCAGTTACTCGAAGACAGTTACCTACGAGCAGTACTTC. Protein product: CASSYSKTVTYEQYF. The gene calls are TRBV6-5 and TRBJ2-7, with D perhaps TRBD1 (5 bases). V lost 0 bases, J lost 2 bases, and 11 bases lay in between. The CDR3 contains 15 residues. Germline lookup yields CDR1 MNHEY and CDR2 SVGAGI.

This clone came up once. The sample carries other DNA sequences with the same CDR3. Here the CDR3 reads CASSFSGYEQYF. In DNA, the CDR3 is TGTGCCAGCAGCTTTTCAGGCTACGAGCAGTACTTC. The chain links TRBV5-4 to TRBJ2-7; D uncertain. CDR1 and CDR2 from the germline V gene are SGHNT and YYREEE (reference sequence). Deletions cut 2 bases from V and 3 bases from J, with 6 bases between. This CDR3 has 12 amino acids.

This chain uses TRBV7-8 with TRBJ2-3; 8 bases line up with TRBD1. The CDR3 is made up of 16 amino acids. V lost 5 bases to trimming and J lost 1 base; unmatched junction nucleotides: 8. Germline values: CDR1 SGHVS, CDR2 FQNEAQ. CDR3 DNA sequence: TGTGCCAGCAGCATCGTCCCGGGACAGGGCACAGATACGCAGTATTTT. This sequence encodes CASSIVPGQGTDTQYF.

This rearrangement joins TRBV11-2 to TRBJ1-2; D possibly corresponds to TRBD1 (6 bases). The CDR3 is 17 residues long. Germline V gives CDR1 SGHAT, CDR2 FQNNGV. V was cut by 5 bases and J by 1 base, with 20 bases left in between. CDR3 protein: CASSPMGGDTNNYGYTF. For the CDR3, the DNA is TGTGCCAGCAGCCCAATGGGGGGGGACACTAATAACTATGGCTACACCTTC.

The genes are TRBV6-1 and TRBJ1-3, with D unresolved. The germline V gene encodes CDR1 MNHNS and CDR2 SASEGT. V dropped 7 bases and J dropped 0 bases, with 13 bases sitting between them. The CDR3 extends over 15 amino acids. This chain's CDR3 is CASKEEVTSGNTIYF. The CDR3 DNA is TGTGCCAGCAAGGAGGAGGTCACCTCTGGAAACACCATATATTTT.

CDR3 sequence (DNA): TGTGCCAGCAGTGGAGGGGGAGACGAATACGAGCAGTACTTC. Encoded protein: CASSGGGDEYEQYF. V usage is TRBV25-1 and J usage is TRBJ2-7, with D possibly TRBD1 on 6 matching bases. Germline V gives CDR1 MGHDK, CDR2 SYGVNS. Trimming pared 4 bases from V and 4 bases from J, leaving 14 bases between. The CDR3 has 14 amino acids.